Below are 30 T cell receptor beta chains sequenced from a single sample in a study of cytomegalovirus exposure and HLA in healthy donors. Sequencing used immunoSEQ multiplex PCR; TCRdb keeps in-frame clones, though not all of them. The table has over 200,000 clones, almost 90% seen once. Sequencing was done on a sample of PBMCs. These receptors all stem from a young woman in good health and CMV-seronegative.

The chain links TRBV27 to TRBJ2-7; 7 nucleotides line up with TRBD1. The CDR3 consists of 14 residues. V shed 4 bases and J 4 bases; nucleotides not matched to a gene: 7. The germline V gene has CDR1 MNHEY and CDR2 SMNVEV (reference sequence). CDR3 amino acids: CASSSPGQIYEQYF. The CDR3 DNA sequence: TGTGCCAGCAGTTCCCCGGGACAGATTTACGAGCAGTACTTC.

CDR3 sequence: CASSLLGRGRRLNYGYTF. CDR3 DNA sequence: TGTGCCAGCAGTTTATTAGGCAGGGGACGGCGCCTGAACTATGGCTACACCTTC. This chain links TRBV28 with TRBJ1-2; weak D call: TRBD1 (6 bases). Trimming removed 1 base at V and 2 bases at J, with 20 bases between. Germline V gene sequence: CDR1 MDHEN, CDR2 SYDVKM. The CDR3 runs 18 residues.

This sequence joins TRBV2 and TRBJ2-1; D unclear. Germline CDR1 reads SNHLY; CDR2 reads FYNNEI. CDR3 length: 14 residues. Deletions cut 6 bases from V and 0 bases from J, with 9 bases between. CDR3 loop: CASRARSSYNEQFF. CDR3 nucleotides: TGTGCCAGCAGGGCACGGAGCTCCTACAATGAGCAGTTCTTC.

This clone appeared a single time. CDR3 in amino acids: CASSEALPAGSSYEQYF. DNA for the CDR3: TGTGCCAGCAGTGAAGCGCTTCCCGCGGGGAGCTCCTACGAGCAGTACTTC. V usage is TRBV2 and J usage is TRBJ2-7; D is perhaps TRBD2 (6 bases). The germline V gene encodes CDR1 SNHLY and CDR2 FYNNEI. This CDR3 region has 17 residues. The ends were cut back, 0 bases at V and 0 bases at J, with 15 bases in the middle.

This rearrangement joins TRBV30 to TRBJ2-7; D unclear. Germline V CDR1 and CDR2: GTSNPN, SVGIG (reference sequence). CDR3 length equals 11 residues. V shed 1 base and J shed 2 bases, with 3 bases lying between them. The CDR3 sequence: CAWSEPYEQYF. The CDR3 nucleotides are TGTGCCTGGAGTGAGCCCTACGAGCAGTACTTC.

The chain couples TRBV2 to TRBJ2-3; 7 bases align to TRBD2. Germline CDR1 SNHLY, CDR2 FYNNEI. The CDR3 extends over 13 amino acids. V shed 8 bases and J 3 bases; nucleotides not matched to a gene: 5. The CDR3, as DNA: TGTGCCAGCCTCGGGGGAGGGACAGATACGCAGTATTTT. It translates to CASLGGGTDTQYF.

The rearrangement uses TRBV7-8 and TRBJ2-2, with 7 nucleotides matching TRBD2. Germline assignment: CDR1 SGHVS and CDR2 FQNEAQ. The V and J ends lost 7 bases and 1 base, in that order; junction bases with no gene match: 9. The CDR3 sequence is 16 residues long. This CDR3 is CASTRRGGRNTGELFF. The DNA for the CDR3 is TGTGCCAGCACACGAAGGGGCGGGAGGAACACCGGGGAGCTGTTTTTT. The whole variable domain, filled in from reference TRBV7-8 and TRBJ2-2, reads GAGVSQSPRYKVAKRGQDVALRCDPISGHVSLFWYQQALGQGPEFLTYFQNEAQLDKSGLPSDRFFAERPEGSVSTLKIQRTQQEDSAVYLCASTRRGGRNTGELFFGEGSRLTVL.

The chain couples TRBV6-5 to TRBJ1-1; tentative D call: TRBD1 (5 bases). Germline CDR1 and CDR2: MNHEY and SVGAGI. The CDR3 runs 15 residues. V shed 6 bases and J shed 1 base, with 15 bases lying between them. The CDR3 region has the DNA TGTGCCAGCAGCACCCCGCGGGGGGGGAACACTGAAGCTTTCTTT. This codes for CASSTPRGGNTEAFF.

This clone was recorded once. The chain uses TRBV5-5 and TRBJ2-3, with a tentative D call TRBD2 (6 bases). Germline values: CDR1 SGHKS, CDR2 YYEKEE (reference sequence). Trimming removed 1 base at V and 2 bases at J, with 11 bases between. This CDR3 is 15 amino acids long. Here the CDR3 DNA reads TGTGCCAGCAGCTTGTGGGACTCGGACACAGATACGCAGTATTTT. It encodes CASSLWDSDTDTQYF.

The rearrangement uses TRBV5-6 and TRBJ2-1, with 9 bases that match TRBD1. This CDR3 region has 16 residues. The germline gives CDR1 SGHDT, CDR2 YYEEEE. Losses at the gene ends were 4 bases for V and 4 bases for J; bases not matched to a gene: 9. Here the CDR3 DNA reads TGTGCCAGCAGCCAGGACAGGGGAATCGTGTACAATGAGCAGTTCTTC. Translation: CASSQDRGIVYNEQFF.

This chain connects TRBV5-6 to TRBJ2-3; 9 bases align to TRBD1. The CDR3 extends over 16 amino acids. Germline V CDR1 and CDR2: SGHDT, YYEEEE. V was pared by 0 bases and J by 4 bases, with 6 bases of the junction left unmatched. Here the CDR3 reads CASSLVGQGVADTQYF. In DNA form, the CDR3 reads TGTGCCAGCAGCTTGGTGGGACAGGGAGTAGCAGATACGCAGTATTTT.

CDR3 residues: CASGLLQRDLPPKQETQYF. The CDR3 DNA follows: TGTGCTAGTGGTTTGTTGCAGCGGGATCTCCCTCCTAAACAAGAGACCCAGTACTTC. The chain recombines TRBV12-5 with TRBJ2-5; TRBD2 agrees at 7 bases. CDR1 and CDR2 from the germline V gene are LGHNT and FRNRAP. The CDR3 covers 19 residues. Germline trimming cut 2 bases from V and 2 bases from J; bases unmatched to any gene: 17.

The chain links TRBV5-1 to TRBJ1-2, with 7 bases lining up with TRBD1. Germline trimming cut 4 bases from V and 0 bases from J; bases unmatched to any gene: 9. The CDR3 extends over 16 amino acids. CDR1 is SGHRS, CDR2 YFSETQ, per germline. The CDR3 DNA reads as TGCGCCAGCAGCAACGTAGACAGGGATGCTAACTATGGCTACACCTTC. It translates to CASSNVDRDANYGYTF.

This clone was detected only once. This chain uses TRBV28 with TRBJ2-2; tentatively, D is TRBD1 (6 bases). V lost 9 bases and J lost 7, with 12 bases in between. This CDR3 region has 12 residues. Per germline, CDR1 MDHEN and CDR2 SYDVKM. In DNA, the CDR3 is TGTGCCAGTCGGCAGGGGCACGGGGAGCTGTTTTTT. Its protein product is CASRQGHGELFF.

A remark on this clone: Within the sample, other DNA sequences also encode this same CDR3. This sequence joins TRBV27 and TRBJ1-5; D is possibly TRBD1 (5 bases). Germline V lookup: CDR1 MNHEY, CDR2 SMNVEV (reference sequence). The CDR3 is 14 amino acids. Trimming took off 3 bases at V and 1 base at J, with 7 bases between the two ends. CDR3 loop: CASSLQGSNQPQHF. Here the CDR3 DNA reads TGTGCCAGCAGTTTGCAGGGAAGCAATCAGCCCCAGCATTTT.

The gene calls are TRBV27 and TRBJ2-2; D may be TRBD1 (5 bases). Trimming took 0 bases from V and 4 from J, leaving 9 bases between them. This CDR3 spans 15 amino acids. In germline, CDR1 is MNHEY, CDR2 SMNVEV (reference sequence). In DNA, the CDR3 is TGTGCCAGCAGTTTATCAGGGGTGTTCACCGGGGAGCTGTTTTTT. It codes for CASSLSGVFTGELFF.

The V gene is TRBV6-1, the J gene TRBJ2-1; D may be TRBD2 (6 bases). The CDR3 sequence is 15 residues long. The germline V gene has CDR1 MNHNS and CDR2 SASEGT. Trimming took 0 bases from V and 8 from J, leaving 14 bases between them. CDR3 nucleotide sequence: TGTGCCAGCAGTGAAGCGGGAGGCCTCTCGGATGAGCAGTTCTTC. Encoded protein: CASSEAGGLSDEQFF.

This clone appeared a few times. The chain is built from TRBV27 and TRBJ2-7, with 9 bases that match TRBD1. The CDR3 runs 13 residues. Germline CDR1 is MNHEY and CDR2 is SMNVEV (reference sequence). V lost 8 bases and J lost 5; bases outside the gene matches: 7. CDR3 protein: CASHRTGANEQYF. Here the CDR3 DNA reads TGTGCCAGCCACCGGACAGGGGCAAACGAGCAGTACTTC.

The V call is TRBV28, the J call TRBJ2-4, with 8 bases identical to TRBD2. The CDR3 has 19 amino acids. V dropped 1 base and J dropped 3; count of bases not matched to a gene: 14. The germline CDR1 and CDR2 sequences are MDHEN and SYDVKM. The CDR3 nucleotides are TGTGCCAGCAGTTTATTAGGATGGCGGGAGGAAGGAAGCAAAAACATTCAGTACTTC. This sequence encodes CASSLLGWREEGSKNIQYF.

The chain uses TRBV4-3 and TRBJ1-2; D may be TRBD1 (5 bases). The V gene's germline CDR1 is LGHNA and CDR2 YSLEER. CDR3 length equals 13 residues. The V end lost 3 bases, the J end lost 5 bases, and 10 bases lay between the germline ends. Here the CDR3 reads CASSQPGQYGYTF. CDR3 sequence (DNA): TGCGCCAGCAGCCAGCCAGGGCAGTATGGCTACACCTTC.

With regard to this clone: Other DNA sequences from this sample encode an identical CDR3 as well. V and J are TRBV7-9 and TRBJ2-7; the match to TRBD1 covers 7 bases. The length of the CDR3 is 15 residues. V was clipped by 6 bases and J by 0 bases; unmatched bases: 8. Per the germline V gene, CDR1 is SEHNR and CDR2 is FQNEAQ (reference sequence). DNA for the CDR3: TGTGCCAGCAGTCCGAGACAGGGCTCCTCCTACGAGCAGTACTTC. It codes for CASSPRQGSSYEQYF.

The J gene is TRBJ2-7, the V gene TRBV9; the D gene is possibly TRBD1 (6 bases). Per the germline V gene, CDR1 is SGDLS and CDR2 is YYNGEE. The CDR3 covers 13 residues. V gave up 2 bases and J gave up 2 bases, with 8 bases separating them. CDR3 DNA sequence: TGTGCCAGCAGCGTCGGGACAACCTACGAGCAGTACTTC. This gives the protein CASSVGTTYEQYF. The full variable domain, rest sourced from reference TRBV9 and TRBJ2-7, is DSGVTQTPKHLITATGQRVTLRCSPRSGDLSVYWYQQSLDQGLQFLIQYYNGEERAKGNILERFSAQQFPDLHSELNLSSLELGDSALYFCASSVGTTYEQYFGPGTRLTVT.

This clone was observed a few times. This sequence joins TRBV4-1 and TRBJ2-7; a weak D match, TRBD2 (5 bases). Germline V CDR1 and CDR2: MGHRA, YSYEKL. Trimming stripped 0 bases from V and 0 bases from J, with 6 bases between. This CDR3 is 14 amino acids long. The CDR3 coding sequence is TGCGCCAGCAGCCAAGACCGGGACTCCTACGAGCAGTACTTC. Amino acids: CASSQDRDSYEQYF.

The genes are TRBV4-1 and TRBJ2-1, with 9 bases lining up with TRBD2. Per germline, CDR1 MGHRA and CDR2 YSYEKL. The CDR3 has 16 amino acids. Trimming removed 5 bases from V and 4 bases from J; junction bases left unmatched: 9. CDR3 coding DNA: TGCGCCAGCAGCAAAACTAGCGGGCCAACTTACAATGAGCAGTTCTTC. This codes for CASSKTSGPTYNEQFF.

This chain uses TRBV7-2 with TRBJ1-3; the match to TRBD1 covers 8 bases. Germline V lookup: CDR1 SGHTA, CDR2 FQGNSA. V shed 0 bases and J 9 bases; nucleotides not matched to a gene: 10. CDR3 size: 16 residues. The CDR3 loop is CASSLAPGGVSVTIYF. In DNA form, the CDR3 reads TGTGCCAGCAGCTTAGCGCCAGGGGGCGTTAGTGTCACCATATATTTT.

Concerning this clone: The junction departs from germline at one end; a sequencing error may be responsible. The chain couples TRBV10-3 to TRBJ2-1; 11 bases line up with TRBD2. The germline V gene has CDR1 ENHRY and CDR2 SYGVKD. The CDR3 sequence is 14 residues long. Here the CDR3 reads CATSSGRAENEQFF. In nucleotides, the CDR3 is TGTGCCACCAGTAGCGGGAGGGCCGAGAATGAGCAGTTCTTC.

The J gene is TRBJ1-4, the V gene TRBV28; a possible D gene is TRBD1 (6 bases). The germline gives CDR1 MDHEN, CDR2 SYDVKM. The CDR3 sequence is 15 residues long. V gave up 3 bases and J gave up 3 bases, with 11 bases separating them. The DNA for the CDR3 is TGTGCCAGCAGTTTCCCGACAGGATCTAATGAAAAACTGTTTTTT. Translation gives CASSFPTGSNEKLFF.

V is TRBV7-6 and J is TRBJ1-2, with a tentative D call TRBD1 (5 bases). Germline lookup yields CDR1 SGHVS and CDR2 FNYEAQ. The germline V and J ends were trimmed by 1 base and 4 bases, with 19 bases remaining between them. The CDR3 is 17 residues long. The CDR3 sequence is CASSLGADTHLGYGYTF. The CDR3 bases are TGTGCCAGCAGCTTAGGTGCGGACACCCATCTTGGCTATGGCTACACCTTC.

The rearrangement links TRBV7-8 to TRBJ2-2; TRBD1 matches at 8 bases. Germline loops: CDR1 SGHVS, CDR2 FQNEAQ. V shed 1 base, J shed 6 bases, and the junction held 4 bases outside the gene matches. The CDR3 has 15 amino acids. For the CDR3, the DNA is TGTGCCAGCAGCTTAGTTGAGACAGGGGCCGGGGAGCTGTTTTTT. Protein product: CASSLVETGAGELFF.

This clone was counted once. The V call is TRBV5-4, the J call TRBJ2-7; 10 bases are a match to TRBD2. The CDR3 spans 16 residues. V lost 5 bases, J lost 2 bases, and 10 bases stayed unmatched. Germline CDR1 reads SGHNT; CDR2 reads YYREEE (reference sequence). The CDR3 region is CASRLAGSAGAYEQYF. Here the CDR3 DNA reads TGTGCCAGCAGACTAGCGGGGTCCGCGGGCGCCTACGAGCAGTACTTC.